These 5 T cell receptor beta chains share one sample of origin, sequenced in a study of T cell responses to AZD1222 COVID-19 vaccine. Assay used: immunoSEQ multiplex PCR; TCRdb lists only in-frame clones, some missing. The sample has 150,000 or so clones; around 83% are singletons. The sequences come from peripheral blood, collected on day 0 of MenACWY control vaccination. The receptors were gathered from an adult in good health.

V gene TRBV3-1 (or the pseudogene TRBV3-2) combines with J gene TRBJ2-2; D is uncertain. Germline V gene data show CDR1 as LGHDT and CDR2 as YNNKEL (reference sequence). The CDR3 has 17 amino acids. Between the trimmed V and J ends, which lost 4 bases and 8 bases, there was a span of 23 bases. The CDR3 protein is CASSPHQDRASAGELFF. The CDR3 bases are TGTGCCAGCAGCCCCCATCAGGACCGAGCCTCGGCGGGGGAGCTGTTTTTT.

This chain uses TRBV7-2 with TRBJ2-3, with 12 positions matching TRBD2. Germline V gene data show CDR1 as SGHTA and CDR2 as FQGNSA. The CDR3 runs to 15 residues. V shed 5 bases and J 5 bases; nucleotides not matched to a gene: 5. The CDR3 loop is CASSQLAGGQDTQYF. The CDR3 region has the DNA TGTGCCAGCAGCCAACTAGCGGGGGGTCAAGATACGCAGTATTTT.

V and J are TRBV24-1 and TRBJ1-5; tentative D call: TRBD1 (5 bases). Trimming took off 3 bases at V and 0 bases at J, with 11 bases between the two ends. CDR1 KGHDR and CDR2 SFDVKD come from the germline V gene. The CDR3 contains 16 residues. CDR3 amino acids: CATSDGRGDSNQPQHF. The CDR3 DNA sequence: TGTGCCACCAGTGATGGGAGGGGCGATAGCAATCAGCCCCAGCATTTT.

The chain is built from TRBV13 and TRBJ2-1; TRBD2 matches at 12 bases. V shed 5 bases, J shed 6 bases, and the junction held 8 bases outside the gene matches. This CDR3 comprises 16 residues. CDR1 is PRHDT, CDR2 FYEKMQ, per germline (reference sequence). Written as DNA, the CDR3 is TGTGCCAGCAGCCAGAACGGACTAGCGGGGATCAATGAGCAGTTCTTC. Translating it yields CASSQNGLAGINEQFF.

This clone was detected only a few times. The chain recombines TRBV19 with TRBJ1-5; the match to TRBD1 covers 7 bases. V was pared by 3 bases and J by 7 bases, with 6 bases of the junction left unmatched. This CDR3 is 14 amino acids long. Germline CDR1 reads LNHDA; CDR2 reads SQIVND (reference sequence). The CDR3 nucleotides are TGTGCCAGTAGTATTGCGACAGGGCCACAGCCCCAGCATTTT. It specifies CASSIATGPQPQHF. The variable domain in full, with the rest retrieved from reference TRBV19 and TRBJ1-5, is DGGITQSPKYLFRKEGQNVTLSCEQNLNHDAMYWYRQDPGQGLRLIYYSQIVNDFQKGDIAEGYSVSREKKESFPLTVTSAQKNPTAFYLCASSIATGPQPQHFGDGTRLSIL.